This T cell receptor beta chain was identified in a study of shared clonotypes between healthy human individuals. Background on the study: Researchers drew samples from two women and a few men aged 18 to 49. The study used three CD4 naive, three CD4 memory, two CD8 naive and one CD8 memory plate per donor.

Study findings and constraints: As a rule, naive subsets had a larger estimated richness than memory subsets.

Germline CDR1 reads MDHEN; CDR2 reads SYDVKM. The CDR3 is 16 amino acids. The V segment lost 1 base and the J segment 5 bases; nucleotides outside the gene matches: 10. How the authors handled the data: As immunoSEQ supplied junction-only sequences (without quality scores), filtering differed. TCRdb's table, derived via immunoSEQ multiplex PCR, lists solely in-frame clones and lacks some. The V and J calls and clone size are taken from that table; D and trimming were inferred from the DNA. The sample consists of hundreds of thousands of clones, roughly 95% of them appearing once. Naive CD8 cells comprised CD45RO-negative, CCR7-positively selected cells, excluding terminally differentiated effector memory CD45RA+ cells. In regard to this clone: The antigen is undetermined.

This sequence joins TRBV28 and TRBJ1-1; 7 bases map to TRBD1. Material for sequencing was naive CD8+ T cells sorted from blood. This sequence was found in a woman between 25 and 40 years old in good health. The CDR3 region is CASSLLRGLSGTEAFF. CDR3 in DNA: TGTGCCAGCAGTTTATTGAGGGGGCTGTCGGGTACTGAAGCTTTCTTT.